The present TCR beta chain was sequenced within a study of blood T cells in healthy people across ages. A second PCR of about 7 to 12 cycles used a sample-barcoded 5' primer and a J-beta primer mix. TCRdb called the 5' RACE reads again in MiXCR, with one record for every CDR3 protein. The table has 650,000 to 1,000,000 distinct CDR3 sequences, around 36% seen once. The clonotype was recovered from a man aged 18 to 35 in good health. The sequencing input was blood.

The CDR3 sequence is CASSLISGTGGYEQFF. In nucleotides, the CDR3 is TGTGCCAGCAGCCTAATTTCCGGGACAGGGGGTTATGAGCAGTTCTTC. V is TRBV7-2 and J is TRBJ2-1; TRBD1 aligns across 11 bases. The CDR3 is made up of 16 amino acids. Germline-derived CDR1 and CDR2 are SGHTA and FQGNSA. Trimming cost V 5 bases and J 8 bases; bases outside gene matches: 11.